A selection of T cell receptor beta chains follows, all from one sample in a study of T-cell memory formation after mild COVID-19. Via MiXCR, TCRdb re-called the 5' RACE reads, giving one row per CDR3 protein. The sample holds some 350,000 distinct CDR3 sequences, around 13% seen once. The specimen was PBMCs or a T cell subset sorted from them (not recorded which). These receptors were obtained from a young man who had mild COVID-19 (a few samples of this study predate the infection). Cell type and time point are not known. Each CDR3 is given with its conserved first and last residue. D genes are given only for firm matches. Not every row has a clone size; where given, it reads once, few, many or a size class.

CDR3nt	CDR3aa	v_gene	abundance	d_gene	j_gene
TGTGCCAGCGGGGCAGAACCCACGCACCGCTACAATGAGCAGTTCTTC	CASGAEPTHRYNEQFF	TRBV5-6	NA	NA	TRBJ2-1
TGTGCCAGCAGTTACTCGATCCGTGCTTTCTTT	CASSYSIRAFF	TRBV6-2/TRBV6-3	NA	NA	TRBJ1-1
TGTGCCAGCAGCTCGCTTCTAGCGCGCACAGATACGCAGTATTTT	CASSSLLARTDTQYF	TRBV7-2	few	NA	TRBJ2-3
TGTGCCAGCAGCTCCTGGACCGGGTCACCCCTCCACTTT	CASSSWTGSPLHF	TRBV7-9	many	NA	TRBJ1-6
TGTGCCAGCAGCGCTCGGACAGAGAATGAAAAACTGTTTTTT	CASSARTENEKLFF	TRBV7-2	NA	NA	TRBJ1-4
TGTGCCAGCAGCCAAGACGGTGGCTACACCTTC	CASSQDGGYTF	TRBV3-1	NA	NA	TRBJ1-2
TGCGCCAGCAGCCACCCGAAGGCGGCCAGCGACTACACCTTC	CASSHPKAASDYTF	TRBV4-1	few	NA	TRBJ1-2
TGTGCCAGCAGCCCCCCGGGACAAAATACGCAGTATTTT	CASSPPGQNTQYF	TRBV7-2	NA	NA	TRBJ2-3
TGTGCCAGCAGTCTCGACGACAGCTACGAGCAGTACTTC	CASSLDDSYEQYF	TRBV12-3/TRBV12-4	NA	NA	TRBJ2-7
TGCAGTGCTCCTAACCGGGACAGCACAGATACGCAGTATTTT	CSAPNRDSTDTQYF	TRBV20-1	many	NA	TRBJ2-3
TGCAGCGTTGAAGAAGGGGGGGGTCAGCCCCAGCATTTT	CSVEEGGGQPQHF	TRBV29-1	many	NA	TRBJ1-5
TGCGCCAGCACCGGGACAGTGAACACCGGGGAGCTGTTTTTT	CASTGTVNTGELFF	TRBV5-1	few	TRBD1	TRBJ2-2
TGTGCCAGCAAAAGGCAGGGGAGTTCCTACGAGCAGTACTTC	CASKRQGSSYEQYF	TRBV6-6	NA	NA	TRBJ2-7
TGTGCCAGCAGCATAACCATCCAGCCGGGAACGCAGTATTTT	CASSITIQPGTQYF	TRBV7-9	NA	NA	TRBJ2-3
TGTGCCAGCAGTTACGGTTGGCAGTACGAGCAGTACTTC	CASSYGWQYEQYF	TRBV6-2/TRBV6-3	NA	NA	TRBJ2-7
TGCGCCAGCAGCTTGTTAGGAAACAATGAGCAGTTCTTC	CASSLLGNNEQFF	TRBV5-1	many	NA	TRBJ2-1
TGTGCCAGCAGCCAATCTTTCGGGTGGGAGACCTTC	CASSQSFGWETF	TRBV16	few	NA	TRBJ1-2
TGCAGCGTAATAACCGGGACAGGGGACACTGAAGCTTTCTTT	CSVITGTGDTEAFF	TRBV29-1	NA	TRBD1	TRBJ1-1
TGTGCCAGCAGTTTAGCGGGAGAGGGTGAGCAGTTCTTC	CASSLAGEGEQFF	TRBV12-3/TRBV12-4	NA	NA	TRBJ2-1
TGTGCCAGCAGCGATCCTTTAGGAGCGGGGGGTTACAATGAGCAGTTCTTC	CASSDPLGAGGYNEQFF	TRBV9	NA	TRBD2	TRBJ2-1
TGTGCCAGCAGCCCCAGTAGGCTCGACAGGCTCTACGAGCAGTACTTC	CASSPSRLDRLYEQYF	TRBV11-1	few	NA	TRBJ2-7
TGTGCCAGCGTGCCCCGGACAGGGGGCCGGGGTGCTTTCTTT	CASVPRTGGRGAFF	TRBV12-3/TRBV12-4	few	TRBD1	TRBJ1-1
TGTGCCACCAGTGACCCCGGGGGGGTAGGAGATACGCAGTATTTT	CATSDPGGVGDTQYF	TRBV24-1	many	TRBD2	TRBJ2-3
TGCGCCAGCAGCTTCTCACTGGACGCCTACGAGCAGTACTTC	CASSFSLDAYEQYF	TRBV5-1	few	NA	TRBJ2-7
TGCAGTGCTAGAGATGAACGGGGGGGCGCAGATACGCAGTATTTT	CSARDERGGADTQYF	TRBV20-1	many	TRBD2	TRBJ2-3
TGTGCCAGCAGTTGGGGGCCAGATACGCAGTATTTT	CASSWGPDTQYF	TRBV12-3/TRBV12-4	NA	NA	TRBJ2-3
TGTGCCAGCAGTTCCCCATGGGGGGGGACAGGGGGCATTGGGGCCAACGTCCTGACTTTC	CASSSPWGGTGGIGANVLTF	TRBV12-3/TRBV12-4	many	TRBD1	TRBJ2-6
TGTGCCAGCACCAGCCGGCTAGCGGCAAGCACAGATACGCAGTATTTT	CASTSRLAASTDTQYF	TRBV12-3/TRBV12-4	few	TRBD2	TRBJ2-3
TGTGCCAGCAGTACCAACAGGGGCACAGATACGCAGTATTTT	CASSTNRGTDTQYF	TRBV6-2/TRBV6-3	NA	NA	TRBJ2-3
TGTGCCAGCAGCTTAATCGGCCCGGGGAACACTGAAGCTTTCTTT	CASSLIGPGNTEAFF	TRBV7-9	few	NA	TRBJ1-1
TGTGCCAGCAGTTACTCGATTGCCTACAATGAGCAGTTCTTC	CASSYSIAYNEQFF	TRBV6-5	NA	NA	TRBJ2-1
TGCGCCAGCAGCTGGTCAAGAGGGGGAATGAACACTGAAGCTTTCTTT	CASSWSRGGMNTEAFF	TRBV5-1	NA	NA	TRBJ1-1
TGCAGCGTTCCGGGGAATGGGAAATCGGTTCCCACAGATACGCAGTATTTT	CSVPGNGKSVPTDTQYF	TRBV29-1	few	NA	TRBJ2-3
TGCAGTGCTAGAGGGGGGTCGAGAGACACTGAAGCTTTCTTT	CSARGGSRDTEAFF	TRBV20-1	many	NA	TRBJ1-1
TGCAGCGTTGAAGGGGGGAGGGACACTGAAGCTTTCTTT	CSVEGGRDTEAFF	TRBV29-1	NA	NA	TRBJ1-1
TGCGCCAGCAGCAGAGGGACTAGCGGATTCTACGAGCAGTACTTC	CASSRGTSGFYEQYF	TRBV5-1	NA	TRBD2	TRBJ2-7
TGCAGTGCTGCCGGGACTAGCGGATCACTCTACGAGCAGTACTTC	CSAAGTSGSLYEQYF	TRBV20-1	NA	TRBD2	TRBJ2-7
TGTGCCAGCAGCCCCGGACAGGGAGATTCACCCCTCCACTTT	CASSPGQGDSPLHF	TRBV9	many	TRBD1	TRBJ1-6
TGTGCCAGCAGCAATTTCGGCAACGAGCAGTACTTC	CASSNFGNEQYF	TRBV7-9	many	NA	TRBJ2-7
TGTGCCAGCAGTTCCAGGGGGCCAGGGTCACCCCTCCACTTT	CASSSRGPGSPLHF	TRBV6-6	many	TRBD1	TRBJ1-6
TGTGCCAGCAGGACCGAGGGAGGGATGAGCCATGAGCAGTTCTTC	CASRTEGGMSHEQFF	TRBV12-3/TRBV12-4	NA	TRBD2	TRBJ2-1
TGTGCCAGCAGCTTACAGGGACAGGGGACCTACGAGCAGTACTTC	CASSLQGQGTYEQYF	TRBV7-2	NA	TRBD1	TRBJ2-7
TGCGCCAGCAGCTTGGGTAGCAGCCAAGAGACCCAGTACTTC	CASSLGSSQETQYF	TRBV5-1	few	NA	TRBJ2-5
TGTGCCAGCAGCTTAGAGCAGCGGAATGGCTACACCTTC	CASSLEQRNGYTF	TRBV7-2	few	NA	TRBJ1-2
TGTGCCAGCAGCATCCTATGGACGGGGAACACTGAAGCTTTCTTT	CASSILWTGNTEAFF	TRBV7-2	few	NA	TRBJ1-1
TGTGCCATCAATAATGGCGGGACAGGGGAGGACGAGCAGTACTTC	CAINNGGTGEDEQYF	TRBV10-3	few	TRBD1	TRBJ2-7
TGTGCCAGCAGTTCGGACAGGGCGGATGAGCAGTTCTTC	CASSSDRADEQFF	TRBV6-4	NA	TRBD1	TRBJ2-1
TGTGCCAGCAGTTGGGCGTCAGGAGATACGCAGTATTTT	CASSWASGDTQYF	TRBV6-5	NA	NA	TRBJ2-3
TGCAGCGTTGGACTAGCGGGGGCAGGAGAGACCCAGTACTTC	CSVGLAGAGETQYF	TRBV29-1	NA	TRBD2	TRBJ2-5
TGTGCCAGCAGCTTATCGCAGGGGGCGTATGGAAACACCATATATTTT	CASSLSQGAYGNTIYF	TRBV7-2	NA	TRBD1	TRBJ1-3